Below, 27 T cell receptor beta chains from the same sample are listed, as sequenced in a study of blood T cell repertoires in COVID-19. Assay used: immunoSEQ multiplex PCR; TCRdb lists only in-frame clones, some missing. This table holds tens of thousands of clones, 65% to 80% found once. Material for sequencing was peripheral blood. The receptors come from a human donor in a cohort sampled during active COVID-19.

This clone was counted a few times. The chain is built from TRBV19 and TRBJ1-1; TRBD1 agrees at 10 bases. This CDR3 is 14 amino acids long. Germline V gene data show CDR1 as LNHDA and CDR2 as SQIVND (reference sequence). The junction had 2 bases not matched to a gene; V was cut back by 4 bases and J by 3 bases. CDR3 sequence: CASSTGQGYTEAFF. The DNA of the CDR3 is TGTGCCAGTAGTACGGGACAGGGGTACACTGAAGCTTTCTTT.

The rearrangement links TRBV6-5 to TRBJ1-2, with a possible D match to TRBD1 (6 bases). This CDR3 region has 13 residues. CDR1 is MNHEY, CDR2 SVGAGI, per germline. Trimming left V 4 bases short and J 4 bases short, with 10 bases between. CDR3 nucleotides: TGTGCCAGCAGTTTACAGGGACCCTATGGCTACACCTTC. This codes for CASSLQGPYGYTF.

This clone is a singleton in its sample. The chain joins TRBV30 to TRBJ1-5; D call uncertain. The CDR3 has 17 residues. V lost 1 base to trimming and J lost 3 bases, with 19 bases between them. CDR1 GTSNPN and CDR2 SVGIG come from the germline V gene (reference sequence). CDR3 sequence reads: CAWSGPEGGRDNQPQHF. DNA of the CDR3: TGTGCCTGGAGTGGTCCTGAGGGCGGACGGGACAATCAGCCCCAGCATTTT.

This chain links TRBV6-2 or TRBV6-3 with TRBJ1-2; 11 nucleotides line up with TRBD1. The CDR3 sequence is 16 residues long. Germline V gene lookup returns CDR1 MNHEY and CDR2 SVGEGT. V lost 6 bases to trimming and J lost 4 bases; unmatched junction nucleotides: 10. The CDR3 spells CASSPDGQGAIYGYTF. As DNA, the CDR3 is TGTGCCAGCAGCCCCGACGGACAGGGGGCTATCTATGGCTACACCTTC.

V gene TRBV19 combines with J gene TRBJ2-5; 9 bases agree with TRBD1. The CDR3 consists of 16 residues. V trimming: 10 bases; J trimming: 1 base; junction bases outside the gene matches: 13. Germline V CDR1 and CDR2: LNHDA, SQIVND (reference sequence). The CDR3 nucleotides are TGTGCCACCAAGAGACCGACAGGGGGTGGCCAAGAGACCCAGTACTTC. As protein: CATKRPTGGGQETQYF.

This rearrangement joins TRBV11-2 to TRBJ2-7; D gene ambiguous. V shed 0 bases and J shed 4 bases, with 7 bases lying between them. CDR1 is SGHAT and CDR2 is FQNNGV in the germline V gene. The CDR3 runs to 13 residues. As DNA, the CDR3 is TGTGCCAGCAGCTTAGATGTTCAGTACGAGCAGTACTTC. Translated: CASSLDVQYEQYF.

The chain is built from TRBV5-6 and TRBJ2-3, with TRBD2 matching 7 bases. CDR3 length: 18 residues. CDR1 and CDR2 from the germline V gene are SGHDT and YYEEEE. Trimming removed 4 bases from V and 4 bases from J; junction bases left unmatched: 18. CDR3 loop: CASSVVFGQRDWSDTQYF. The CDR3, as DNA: TGTGCCAGCAGCGTGGTGTTCGGGCAGCGGGATTGGTCAGATACGCAGTATTTT.

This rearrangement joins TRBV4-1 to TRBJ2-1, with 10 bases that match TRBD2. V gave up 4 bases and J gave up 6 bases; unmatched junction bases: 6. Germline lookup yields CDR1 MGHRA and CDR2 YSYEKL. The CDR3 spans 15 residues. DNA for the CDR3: TGCGCCAGCAGCCTTAGCGGGAGGTCAGTCAATGAGCAGTTCTTC. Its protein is CASSLSGRSVNEQFF.

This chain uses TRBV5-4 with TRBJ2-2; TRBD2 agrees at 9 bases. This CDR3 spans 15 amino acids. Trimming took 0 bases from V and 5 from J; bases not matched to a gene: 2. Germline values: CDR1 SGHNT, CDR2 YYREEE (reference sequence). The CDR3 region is CASSLVAGDTGELFF. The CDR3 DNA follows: TGTGCCAGCAGCTTGGTAGCGGGAGATACCGGGGAGCTGTTTTTT.

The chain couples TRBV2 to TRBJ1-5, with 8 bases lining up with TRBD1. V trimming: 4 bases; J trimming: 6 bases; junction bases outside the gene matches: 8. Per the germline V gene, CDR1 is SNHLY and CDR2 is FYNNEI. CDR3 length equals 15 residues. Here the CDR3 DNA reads TGTGCCAGCAGTGGTCGGACAGGGCTTCCTCAGCCCCAGCATTTT. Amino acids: CASSGRTGLPQPQHF.

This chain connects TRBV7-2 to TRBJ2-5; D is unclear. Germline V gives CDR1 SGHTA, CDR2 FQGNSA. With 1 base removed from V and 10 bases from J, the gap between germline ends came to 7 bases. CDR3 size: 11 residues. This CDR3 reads CASSLGGIQYF. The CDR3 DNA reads TGTGCCAGCAGCTTAGGAGGAATCCAGTACTTC. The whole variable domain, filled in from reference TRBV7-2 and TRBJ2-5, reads GAGVSQSPSNKVTEKGKDVELRCDPISGHTALYWYRQSLGQGLEFLIYFQGNSAPDKSGLPSDRFSAERTGGSVSTLTIQRTQQEDSAVYLCASSLGGIQYFGPGTRLLVL.

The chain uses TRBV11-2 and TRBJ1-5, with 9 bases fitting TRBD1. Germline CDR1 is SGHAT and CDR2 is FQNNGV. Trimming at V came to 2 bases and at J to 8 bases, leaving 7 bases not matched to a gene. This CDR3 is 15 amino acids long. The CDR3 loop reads CASSLWTGVGEPQHF. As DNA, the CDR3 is TGTGCCAGCAGCTTATGGACAGGGGTGGGAGAGCCCCAGCATTTT.

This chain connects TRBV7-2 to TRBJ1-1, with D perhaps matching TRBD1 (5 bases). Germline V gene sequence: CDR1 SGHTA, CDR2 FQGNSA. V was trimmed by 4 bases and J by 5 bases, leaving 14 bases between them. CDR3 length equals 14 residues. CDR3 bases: TGTGCCAGCAGCTCAGGGTGGGGCAAGACTGAAGCTTTCTTT. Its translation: CASSSGWGKTEAFF.

The DNA for the CDR3 is TGTGCCAGCAGCAAGGGACAGGGTCCCAGCACAGATACGCAGTATTTT. It translates to CASSKGQGPSTDTQYF. V usage is TRBV2 and J usage is TRBJ2-3; 9 bases match TRBD1. V was pared by 6 bases and J by 0 bases, with 7 bases of the junction left unmatched. Germline-derived CDR1 and CDR2 are SNHLY and FYNNEI. This CDR3 spans 16 amino acids.

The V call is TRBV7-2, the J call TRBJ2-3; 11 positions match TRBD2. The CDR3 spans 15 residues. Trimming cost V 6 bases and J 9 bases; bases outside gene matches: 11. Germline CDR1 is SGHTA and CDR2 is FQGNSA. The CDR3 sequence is CASRERGPSGRTQYF. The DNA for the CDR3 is TGTGCCAGCAGGGAGAGGGGTCCTAGCGGGAGGACGCAGTATTTT.

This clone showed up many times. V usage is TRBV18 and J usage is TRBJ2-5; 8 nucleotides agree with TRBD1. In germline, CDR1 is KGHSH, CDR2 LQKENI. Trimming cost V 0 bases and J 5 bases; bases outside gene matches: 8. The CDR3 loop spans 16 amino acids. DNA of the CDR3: TGTGCCAGCTCACCACCCCGGGCAGGGGGCTCGGAGACCCAGTACTTC. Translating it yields CASSPPRAGGSETQYF.

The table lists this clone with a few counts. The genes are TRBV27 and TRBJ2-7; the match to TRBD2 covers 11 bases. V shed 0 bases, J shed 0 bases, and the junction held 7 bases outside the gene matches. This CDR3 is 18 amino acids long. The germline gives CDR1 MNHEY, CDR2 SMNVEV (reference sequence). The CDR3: CASSLSGTSGGFSYEQYF. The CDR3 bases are TGTGCCAGCAGTTTATCCGGGACTAGCGGAGGATTCTCCTACGAGCAGTACTTC.

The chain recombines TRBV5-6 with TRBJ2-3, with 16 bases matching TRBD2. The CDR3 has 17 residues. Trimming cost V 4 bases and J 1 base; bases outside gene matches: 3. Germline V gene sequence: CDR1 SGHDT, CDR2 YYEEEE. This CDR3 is CASSPGLAGGGTDTQYF. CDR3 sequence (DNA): TGTGCCAGCAGCCCGGGACTAGCGGGAGGGGGCACAGATACGCAGTATTTT.

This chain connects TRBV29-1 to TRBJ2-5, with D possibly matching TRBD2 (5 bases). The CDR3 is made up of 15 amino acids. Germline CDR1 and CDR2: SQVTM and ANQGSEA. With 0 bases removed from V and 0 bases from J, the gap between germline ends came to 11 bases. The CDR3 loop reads CSVEDPRGNQETQYF. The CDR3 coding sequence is TGCAGCGTTGAAGATCCCCGGGGAAACCAAGAGACCCAGTACTTC.

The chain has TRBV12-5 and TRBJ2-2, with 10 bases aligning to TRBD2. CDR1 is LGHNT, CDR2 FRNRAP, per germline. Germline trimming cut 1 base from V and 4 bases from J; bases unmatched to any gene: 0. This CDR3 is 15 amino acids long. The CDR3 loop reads CASGLASGSTGELFF. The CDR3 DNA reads TGTGCTAGTGGTTTGGCTAGCGGGAGCACCGGGGAGCTGTTTTTT.

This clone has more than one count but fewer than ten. The CDR3 region has the DNA TGTGCAAGTCGCCAGACAGGGGACATTCATAGCAATCAGCCCCAGCATTTT. Protein product: CASRQTGDIHSNQPQHF. The J gene is TRBJ1-5, the V gene TRBV12-2; whether TRBD1, the table's D call, matches the DNA was not checked. TRBV12-2 has pseudogene status. This CDR3 has 17 residues.

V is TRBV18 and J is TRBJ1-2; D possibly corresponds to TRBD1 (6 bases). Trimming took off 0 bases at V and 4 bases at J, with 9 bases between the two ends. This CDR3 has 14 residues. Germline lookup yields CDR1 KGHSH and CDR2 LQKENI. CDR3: CASSPPQGTYGYTF. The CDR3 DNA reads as TGTGCCAGCTCACCACCACAGGGAACCTATGGCTACACCTTC. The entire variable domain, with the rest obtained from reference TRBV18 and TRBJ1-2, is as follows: NAGVMQNPRHLVRRRGQEARLRCSPMKGHSHVYWYRQLPEEGLKFMVYLQKENIIDESGMPKERFSAEFPKEGPSILRIQQVVRGDSAAYFCASSPPQGTYGYTFGSGTRLTVV.

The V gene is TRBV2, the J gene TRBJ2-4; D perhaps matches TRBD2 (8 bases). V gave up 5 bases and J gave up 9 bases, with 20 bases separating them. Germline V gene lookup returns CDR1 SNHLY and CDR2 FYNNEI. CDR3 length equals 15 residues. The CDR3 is CASSPPGGAGGIQYF. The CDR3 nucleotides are TGTGCCAGCAGTCCTCCGGGGGGGGCAGGGGGCATTCAGTACTTC.

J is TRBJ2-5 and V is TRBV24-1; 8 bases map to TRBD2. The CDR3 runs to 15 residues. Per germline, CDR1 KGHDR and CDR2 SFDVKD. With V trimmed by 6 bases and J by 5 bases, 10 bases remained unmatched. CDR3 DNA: TGTGCCACCAGTCTAAGCGGGAGCGCCCTTGAGACCCAGTACTTC. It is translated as CATSLSGSALETQYF.

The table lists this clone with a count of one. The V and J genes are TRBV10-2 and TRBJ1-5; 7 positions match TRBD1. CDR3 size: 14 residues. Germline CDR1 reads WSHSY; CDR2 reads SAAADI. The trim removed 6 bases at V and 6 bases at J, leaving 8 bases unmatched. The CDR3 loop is CASSDRQGPQPQHF. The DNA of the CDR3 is TGCGCCAGCAGCGATAGACAGGGTCCTCAGCCCCAGCATTTT.

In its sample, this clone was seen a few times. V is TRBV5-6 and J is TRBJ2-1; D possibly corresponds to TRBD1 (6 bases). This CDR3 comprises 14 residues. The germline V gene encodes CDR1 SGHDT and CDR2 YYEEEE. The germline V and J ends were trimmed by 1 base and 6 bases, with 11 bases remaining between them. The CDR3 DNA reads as TGTGCCAGCAGCTTGACAGGGCTGGGCAATGAGCAGTTCTTC. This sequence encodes CASSLTGLGNEQFF.

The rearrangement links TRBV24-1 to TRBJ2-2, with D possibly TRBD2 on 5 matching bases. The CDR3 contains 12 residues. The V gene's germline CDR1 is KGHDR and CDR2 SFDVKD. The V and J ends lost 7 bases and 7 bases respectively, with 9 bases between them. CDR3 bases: TGTGCCACCAGCGGGGTGGGCGGGGAGCTGTTTTTT. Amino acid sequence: CATSGVGGELFF.